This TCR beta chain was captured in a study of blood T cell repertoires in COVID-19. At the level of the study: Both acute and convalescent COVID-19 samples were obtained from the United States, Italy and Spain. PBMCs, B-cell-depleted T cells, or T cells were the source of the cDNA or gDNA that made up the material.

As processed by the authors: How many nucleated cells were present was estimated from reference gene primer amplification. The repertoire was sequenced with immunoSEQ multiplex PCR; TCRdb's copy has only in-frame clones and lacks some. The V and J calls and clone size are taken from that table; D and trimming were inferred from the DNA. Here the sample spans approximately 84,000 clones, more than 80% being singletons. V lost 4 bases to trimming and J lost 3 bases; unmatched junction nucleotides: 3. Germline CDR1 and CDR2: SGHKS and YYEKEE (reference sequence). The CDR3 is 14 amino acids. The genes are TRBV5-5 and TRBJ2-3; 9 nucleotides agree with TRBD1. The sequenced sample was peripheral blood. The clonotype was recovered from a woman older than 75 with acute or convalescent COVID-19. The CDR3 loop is CASSGTGFTDTQYF. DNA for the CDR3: TGTGCCAGCAGCGGGACAGGGTTTACAGATACGCAGTATTTT.